This T cell receptor beta chain was found in a study of shared clonotypes between healthy human individuals. General study findings and limits: Large depth notwithstanding, sorted-subset sequencing proved incomplete by rarefaction. Only a few donors were included, so the genetic and exposure-history diversity represented was limited.

This clone was counted only a few times. No antigen is known for it. When replicate PCRs were run on sorted subsets, they used about 220 ng DNA, about 30,000 T cell genomes. Sequenced by immunoSEQ multiplex PCR; TCRdb stores in-frame clones only, minus some. The table shows around 79,000 clones, with about 61% occurring only once. The CDR3 contains 16 residues. Trimming took off 0 bases at V and 0 bases at J, with 9 bases between the two ends. Per germline, CDR1 SEHNR and CDR2 FQNEAQ (reference sequence). All donors were Caucasian adults living in Nashville, Tennessee. The source of this sequence is a man aged 25 to 45 in good health. The chain links TRBV7-9 to TRBJ1-3, with D unresolved. The sequenced material came from memory CD8+ T cells sorted from blood. As to subset: CD45RO+ cells pooled with CCR7-negative TemRA cells. The CDR3 here is CASSLAGSYSGNTIYF. The CDR3 coding sequence is TGTGCCAGCAGCTTAGCAGGGAGCTACTCTGGAAACACCATATATTTT.